The source of this T cell receptor (beta chain) is a study of blood T cell repertoires in COVID-19. Study information: There were acute and convalescent COVID-19 samples, and they came from the United States, Italy and Spain.

The J segment lost 1 base and the V segment lost 6 bases, leaving 4 bases of the junction unmatched. Germline CDR1 reads SNHLY; CDR2 reads FYNNEI. The length of the CDR3 is 15 residues. Per the study methods: Nucleated cell counts were estimated from reference gene primer amplification. Sequencing was performed with immunoSEQ multiplex PCR; in TCRdb, only in-frame clones are kept and a portion is missing. That table is the source of V, J and clone size, and D and trimming were worked out from the DNA. The repertoire has 150,000 or so clones, 70% to 90% of them found once; the top ten carry 8%. The J gene is TRBJ2-3, the V gene TRBV2, with 10 bases identical to TRBD2. The sequencing input was peripheral blood. The origin of this receptor is an older woman with COVID-19, enrolled during active disease. This chain's CDR3 is CASRAGTSGTDTQYF. Here the CDR3 DNA reads TGTGCCAGCAGGGCCGGGACTAGCGGCACAGATACGCAGTATTTT.